The 11 T cell receptor beta chains in this list originate from one sample, sequenced in a study of T cell clonotyping in hematopoietic cell transplantation. Time point denoted: recipient sample about 28 days before transplant, after cytoreduction. Only in-frame clones appear in the TCRdb table, and some are missing; sequencing was by immunoSEQ multiplex PCR. The table lists 45,000 or so clones, around 84% of them singletons, with 4% to 5.5% in the top ten. The sample here was peripheral blood mononuclear cells, taken before stem cell transplant. The receptors were gathered from a man between 60 and 70 years old with myelodysplastic syndrome. Some clones in this sample may be carry-over from other donors' samples.

This clone was picked up a small number of times. J is TRBJ1-2 and V is TRBV6-5; 7 positions match TRBD1. Unmatched junction bases numbered 5, after V lost 2 bases and J lost 5 bases. The CDR3 runs 14 residues. Germline lookup yields CDR1 MNHEY and CDR2 SVGAGI. CDR3 protein: CASSYTQGGYGYTF. The DNA for the CDR3 is TGTGCCAGCAGTTACACGCAGGGGGGGTATGGCTACACCTTC.

This sequence joins TRBV7-2 and TRBJ1-6, with 7 positions matching TRBD1. The CDR3 covers 15 residues. J lost 9 bases, V lost 5 bases, and 10 bases had no gene match. CDR1 SGHTA and CDR2 FQGNSA come from the germline V gene. The CDR3 sequence: CASSPPQGGSSPLHF. In DNA form, the CDR3 reads TGTGCCAGCAGCCCACCCCAGGGGGGGAGTTCACCCCTCCACTTT.

The rearrangement joins TRBV27 to TRBJ2-7; TRBD1 matches 12 bases. Germline-derived CDR1 and CDR2 are MNHEY and SMNVEV (reference sequence). The CDR3 sequence is 15 residues long. Trimming at V came to 2 bases and at J to 2 bases, leaving 1 base not matched to a gene. In DNA form, the CDR3 reads TGTGCCAGCAGTTTAAGGGACAGGGGGCCCTACGAGCAGTACTTC. It yields the protein CASSLRDRGPYEQYF.

The V and J genes are TRBV15 and TRBJ2-7, with 9 bases identical to TRBD1. The V gene's germline CDR1 is LNHNV and CDR2 YYDKDF (reference sequence). This CDR3 is built from 12 residues. V shed 8 bases and J 6 bases; nucleotides not matched to a gene: 5. The CDR3 loop reads CATRQGGSEQYF. The DNA of the CDR3 is TGTGCCACCCGACAGGGGGGTAGCGAGCAGTACTTC.

The chain combines TRBV7-4 with TRBJ2-6; the D is unclear. The CDR3 loop spans 18 amino acids. V was trimmed by 5 bases and J by 5 bases, leaving 22 bases between them. CDR1 and CDR2 (germline): SGHVT, SQSDAQ. In DNA form, the CDR3 reads TGTGCCAGCAGCCCTCTGGTTTCAGCTCAAAGTCGGGCCAACGTCCTGACTTTC. Protein product: CASSPLVSAQSRANVLTF.

CDR3 bases: TGTGCCAGCAGAGCCGGGACAGGGGTAACCTACGAGCAGTACTTC. It yields the protein CASRAGTGVTYEQYF. The chain links TRBV2 to TRBJ2-7, with 10 bases matching TRBD1. CDR3 length: 15 amino acids. The V and J ends lost 6 bases and 2 bases, in that order; junction bases with no gene match: 7. Germline values: CDR1 SNHLY, CDR2 FYNNEI.

The rearrangement links TRBV16 to TRBJ2-1; 7 nucleotides line up with TRBD1. Trimming cost V 6 bases and J 5 bases; bases outside gene matches: 10. Germline V gene lookup returns CDR1 KGHSY and CDR2 FQNENV. The CDR3 totals 15 residues. CDR3 in amino acids: CASRKTGLQDNEQFF. CDR3 DNA: TGTGCCAGCAGAAAGACAGGGCTTCAGGACAATGAGCAGTTCTTC.

This chain joins TRBV7-2 and TRBJ1-2; 9 bases map to TRBD1. Germline CDR1 SGHTA, CDR2 FQGNSA. The CDR3 runs to 13 residues. V shed 4 bases, J shed 7 bases, and the junction held 4 bases outside the gene matches. CDR3 in amino acids: CASSSTGGIGYTF. CDR3 coding DNA: TGTGCCAGCAGCTCGACAGGGGGAATTGGCTACACCTTC.

This clone appeared a single time. The chain is built from TRBV6-5 and TRBJ1-2; 7 bases match TRBD1. Trimming at V came to 8 bases and at J to 8 bases, leaving 11 bases not matched to a gene. Germline loops: CDR1 MNHEY, CDR2 SVGAGI. There are 13 residues in the CDR3. This CDR3 reads CASLGHRDSGYTF. The CDR3 DNA sequence: TGTGCCAGCCTGGGCCATAGGGACAGCGGCTACACCTTC.

This chain uses TRBV4-1 with TRBJ2-3; 11 bases match TRBD2. Germline CDR1 and CDR2: MGHRA and YSYEKL. V gave up 0 bases and J gave up 3 bases; unmatched junction bases: 8. The CDR3 runs 18 residues. The CDR3 DNA reads TGCGCCAGCAGCCAAGAAAGGCTAGCGGGGGGCGTAACAGATACGCAGTATTTT. Residues: CASSQERLAGGVTDTQYF.

The chain carries TRBV11-2 and TRBJ2-1; tentative D call: TRBD2 (5 bases). The CDR3 spans 15 residues. Trimming pared 7 bases from V and 5 bases from J, leaving 18 bases between. Germline V gene lookup returns CDR1 SGHAT and CDR2 FQNNGV. The CDR3 coding sequence is TGTGCCAGCACCCCCGGACTGAGGATCGACAATGAGCAGTTCTTC. Its translation: CASTPGLRIDNEQFF.